Sequencing of this T cell receptor beta chain was carried out in a study of CD8 T cells in ankylosing spondylitis. Points from the study as a whole: Fewer than 10 highly homologous variants formed a TCR beta motif that appeared characteristic of ankylosing spondylitis blood.

Germline values: CDR1 LGHDT, CDR2 YNNKEL (reference sequence). Trimming took 4 bases from V and 0 from J, leaving 16 bases between them. The CDR3 sequence is 17 residues long. For this clonotype: Its target is not known.

TCRdb re-called the 5' RACE reads with MiXCR, one entry per CDR3 protein. The sample comprises roughly 180,000 distinct CDR3 sequences, about 13% of which are singletons, and approximately 15% rests with the top ten. The rearrangement links TRBV3-1 to TRBJ2-1; tentative D call: TRBD2 (6 bases). Input material: blood, either unsorted or a sorted T cell fraction (not recorded which). This receptor was taken from a male donor with ankylosing spondylitis or in good health (not recorded which). The chain's CDR3 is CASSPFGRGSSYNEQFF. As DNA, the CDR3 is TGTGCCAGCAGCCCCTTCGGGAGAGGCAGCTCCTACAATGAGCAGTTCTTC.